The entry below gives a single TCR beta chain sequence along with its context. No antigen is known for it. Per the study methods: Junction-only immunoSEQ sequences carried no quality scores, so filtering differed. The repertoire was sequenced with immunoSEQ multiplex PCR; TCRdb's copy has only in-frame clones and lacks some. D and trimming come from the DNA, and the V and J calls and clone size come from that table. The repertoire holds around 2.1 million clones, with almost 96% as singletons. The J segment lost 2 bases and the V segment lost 7 bases, leaving 7 bases of the junction unmatched. CDR1 is SQVTM, CDR2 ANQGSEA, per germline. The CDR3 is 13 residues long. The entry originates in a study of shared clonotypes between healthy human individuals. Study-wide findings and caveats: Sampling involved blood alone; tissue repertoires likely differ.

V is TRBV29-1 and J is TRBJ1-1; TRBD1 aligns across 7 bases. Sequencing was done on a sample of naive CD4+ T cells sorted from blood. Subset of the sample: CD45RA+ positively selected. The TCR was taken from a man younger than 35 in good health. Written as DNA, the CDR3 is TGCAGCGGAAGGGGACAGCTAAACACTGAAGCTTTCTTT. This sequence encodes CSGRGQLNTEAFF. The entire variable domain, with the rest obtained from reference TRBV29-1 and TRBJ1-1, is as follows: SAVISQKPSRDICQRGTSLTIQCQVDSQVTMMFWYRQQPGQSLTLIATANQGSEATYESGFVIDKFPISRPNLTFSTLTVSNMSPEDSSIYLCSGRGQLNTEAFFGQGTRLTVV.